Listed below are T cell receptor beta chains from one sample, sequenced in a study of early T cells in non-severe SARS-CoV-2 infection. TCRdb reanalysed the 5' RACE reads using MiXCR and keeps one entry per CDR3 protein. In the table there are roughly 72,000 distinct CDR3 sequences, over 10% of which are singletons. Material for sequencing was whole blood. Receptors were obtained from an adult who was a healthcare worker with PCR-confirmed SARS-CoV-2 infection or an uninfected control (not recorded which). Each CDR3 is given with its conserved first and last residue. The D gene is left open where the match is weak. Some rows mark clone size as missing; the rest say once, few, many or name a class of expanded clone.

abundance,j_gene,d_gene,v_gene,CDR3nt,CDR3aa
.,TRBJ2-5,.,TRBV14,TGTGCCAGCAGCCAAGGGTTCCTAGCGACAGCTCAAGAGACCCAGTACTTC,CASSQGFLATAQETQYF
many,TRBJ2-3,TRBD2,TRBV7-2,TGTGCCAGCAGCGTGGGACTAGCGGGGGGGCATGCAGATACGCAGTATTTT,CASSVGLAGGHADTQYF
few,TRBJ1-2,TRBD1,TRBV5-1,TGCGCCAGCAGCGTGGATCCGGGACAGGGGGACTATGGCTACACCTTC,CASSVDPGQGDYGYTF
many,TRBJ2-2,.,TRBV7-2,TGTGCCAGCAACGAGGGGTGGAACACCGGGGAGCTGTTTTTT,CASNEGWNTGELFF
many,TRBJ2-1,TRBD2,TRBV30,TGTGCCTGGAGTGTCTCGCGGACTAGCGGGAAAGATGAGCAGTTCTTC,CAWSVSRTSGKDEQFF
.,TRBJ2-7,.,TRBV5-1,TGCGCCAGCACCCTTGAAGTCGGGTTGTCGGACGAGCAGTACTTC,CASTLEVGLSDEQYF
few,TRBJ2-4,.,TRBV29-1,TGCAGCGTTGGCTCACCCATTCAGTACTTC,CSVGSPIQYF
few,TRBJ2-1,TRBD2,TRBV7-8,TGTGCCAGCAGCGAAGGGACTAGCGGGAATACATACAATGAGCAGTTCTTC,CASSEGTSGNTYNEQFF
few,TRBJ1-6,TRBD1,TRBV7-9,TGTGCCAGCAGCTACGGACAGGGGAATAATTCACCCCTCCACTTT,CASSYGQGNNSPLHF
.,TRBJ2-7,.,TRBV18,TGTGCCAGCTCACCAGGGACGGGGCTCGGGGAGCAGTACTTC,CASSPGTGLGEQYF
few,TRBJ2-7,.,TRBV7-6,TGTGCCAGCAGCGCCGGGACCGCAAGCTCCTACGAGCAGTACTTC,CASSAGTASSYEQYF
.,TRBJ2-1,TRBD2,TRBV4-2,TGTGCCAGCAGCCAAGATCCCACGGGGGGGCCCAATGAGCAGTTCTTC,CASSQDPTGGPNEQFF
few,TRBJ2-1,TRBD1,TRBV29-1,TGCAGCGTTGTGGGGACAGAAAGCTCCTACAATGAGCAGTTCTTC,CSVVGTESSYNEQFF
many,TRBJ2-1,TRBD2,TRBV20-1,TGCAGTGCTAGAGATTCTACTGGGAGGGGAGAGCAGTTCTTC,CSARDSTGRGEQFF
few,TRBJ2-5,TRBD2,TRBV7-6,TGTGCCAGCAGCTTAGAGGGCGGGAGGGCCGGTCAAGAGACCCAGTACTTC,CASSLEGGRAGQETQYF
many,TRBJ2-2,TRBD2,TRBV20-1,TGCAGTGCTATGGGCGGGAGGCTCACCGGGGAGCTGTTTTTT,CSAMGGRLTGELFF
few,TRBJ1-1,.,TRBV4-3,TGCGCCAGCAGCCAAGATTTTCATCGGGGCCCGCCGAAGAACACTGAAGCTTTCTTT,CASSQDFHRGPPKNTEAFF
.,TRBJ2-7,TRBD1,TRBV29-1,TGCAGCGTTGACTTGGGCCAGGGGGTCTACGAGCAGTACTTC,CSVDLGQGVYEQYF
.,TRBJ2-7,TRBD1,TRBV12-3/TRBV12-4,TGTGCCAGCAGCTCCGGGACAGGGTACAACGAGCAGTACTTC,CASSSGTGYNEQYF
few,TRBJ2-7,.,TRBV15,TGTGCCACCAGCAGTCTCTCTAGCGCCCACTACGAGCAGTACTTC,CATSSLSSAHYEQYF
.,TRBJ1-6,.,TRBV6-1,TGTGCCAGCAGTCGGGGCGCTCGGGAGGGCTCCTATAATTCACCCCTCCACTTT,CASSRGAREGSYNSPLHF
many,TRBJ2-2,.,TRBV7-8,TGTGCCAGCACCACCCTGGAGGCCTTCACCGGGGAGCTGTTTTTT,CASTTLEAFTGELFF
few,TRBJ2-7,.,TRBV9,TGTGCCAGCAGCGTGAGTGGACAGTCCTCCTACGAGCAGTACTTC,CASSVSGQSSYEQYF
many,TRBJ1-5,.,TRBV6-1,TGTGCCAGCAAGCTGGGACCTCGGCCAGATCAGCCCCAGCATTTT,CASKLGPRPDQPQHF
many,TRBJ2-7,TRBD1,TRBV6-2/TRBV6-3,TGTGCCAGCAGTTCTGGACAGGGGAGTAGCGAGCAGTACTTC,CASSSGQGSSEQYF
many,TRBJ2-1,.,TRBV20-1,TGCAGTGCTAGTTCCCGGGGGGCCCGCTCCTACAATGAGCAGTTCTTC,CSASSRGARSYNEQFF
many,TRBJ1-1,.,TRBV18,TGTGCCAGCTCTGTCGGGGTACCTGAAGCTTTCTTT,CASSVGVPEAFF
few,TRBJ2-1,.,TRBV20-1,TGCAGTGCTAGAGGTGATTTAAATGAGCAGTTCTTC,CSARGDLNEQFF
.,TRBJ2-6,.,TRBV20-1,TGCAGTGCTCGACTACAGGGAGCAACTGGGGCCAACGTCCTGACTTTC,CSARLQGATGANVLTF
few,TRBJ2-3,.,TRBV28,TGTGCCAGCAATAACAGATTCACAGATACGCAGTATTTT,CASNNRFTDTQYF
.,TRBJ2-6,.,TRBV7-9,TGTGCCAGCAGCTTAGGGACATCCTATGGGGCCAACGTCCTGACTTTC,CASSLGTSYGANVLTF
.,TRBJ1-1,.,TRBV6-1,TGTGCCAGCAGTGAAGGGACTGAAGCTTTCTTT,CASSEGTEAFF
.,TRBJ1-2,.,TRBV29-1,TGCAGCGTTGAGGGGAATGATGGCTACACCTTC,CSVEGNDGYTF
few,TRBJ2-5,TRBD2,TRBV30,TGTGCCTGGAGTCTGATAGCGGGGTTCCAAGAGACCCAGTACTTC,CAWSLIAGFQETQYF
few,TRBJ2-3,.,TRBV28,TGTGCCATAAGCCGCCAGGGGCCCCGGGATACGCAGTATTTT,CAISRQGPRDTQYF
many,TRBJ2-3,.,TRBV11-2,TGTGCCAGCAGCCGCAGAAGGGGGGCCGCGGATACGCAGTATTTT,CASSRRRGAADTQYF
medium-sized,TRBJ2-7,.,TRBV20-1,TGCAGTGCTAGAGATACGGAACTACTCTCCTACGAGCAGTACTTC,CSARDTELLSYEQYF
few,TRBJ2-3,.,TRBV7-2,TGTGCCAGCAGCTTAATAGAGTCGGCGGCTACGCAGTATTTT,CASSLIESAATQYF
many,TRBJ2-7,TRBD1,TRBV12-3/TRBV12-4,TGTGCCAGCAAGGGGGCAGGCGTTACCTACGAGCAGTACTTC,CASKGAGVTYEQYF
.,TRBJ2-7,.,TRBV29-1,TGCAGCGTTGGGGAAGGGGGCGAGCAGTACTTC,CSVGEGGEQYF